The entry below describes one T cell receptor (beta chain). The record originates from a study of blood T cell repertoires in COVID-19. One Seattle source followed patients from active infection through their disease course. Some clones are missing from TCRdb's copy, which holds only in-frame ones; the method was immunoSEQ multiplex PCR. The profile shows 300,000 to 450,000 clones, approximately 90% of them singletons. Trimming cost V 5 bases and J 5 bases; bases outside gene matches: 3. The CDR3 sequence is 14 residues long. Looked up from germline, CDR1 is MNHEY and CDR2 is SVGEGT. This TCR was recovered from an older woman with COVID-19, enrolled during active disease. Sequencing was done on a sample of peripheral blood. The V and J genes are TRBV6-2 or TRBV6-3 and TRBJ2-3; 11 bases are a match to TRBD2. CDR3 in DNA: TGTGCCAGCAGTGCCACTAGCGGGGGAGATACGCAGTATTTT. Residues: CASSATSGGDTQYF.